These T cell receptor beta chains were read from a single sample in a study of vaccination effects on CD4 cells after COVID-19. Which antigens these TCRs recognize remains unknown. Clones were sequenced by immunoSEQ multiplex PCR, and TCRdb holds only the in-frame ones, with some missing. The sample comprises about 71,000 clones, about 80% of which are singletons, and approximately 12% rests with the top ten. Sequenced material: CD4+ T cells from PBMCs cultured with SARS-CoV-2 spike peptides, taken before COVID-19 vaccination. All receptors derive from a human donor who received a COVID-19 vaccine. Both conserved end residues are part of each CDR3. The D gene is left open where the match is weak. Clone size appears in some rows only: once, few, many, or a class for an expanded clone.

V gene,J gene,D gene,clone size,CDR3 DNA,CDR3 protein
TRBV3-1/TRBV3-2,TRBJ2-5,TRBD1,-,TGTGCCAGCAGCCCTTGGACAGGGATGCAAGAGACCCAGTACTTC,CASSPWTGMQETQYF
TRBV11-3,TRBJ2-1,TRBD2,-,TGTGCCAGCAGCTTAGGACTATGGAGCGGGGGGGACAACTACAATGAGCAGTTCTTC,CASSLGLWSGGDNYNEQFF
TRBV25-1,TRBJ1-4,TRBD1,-,TGTGCCAGCAGTGATTTCCGGGACAGCGGGGAAAAACTGTTTTTT,CASSDFRDSGEKLFF
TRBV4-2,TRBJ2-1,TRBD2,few,TGTGCCAGCAGTGGACTAGCGGGGGGCAAGAATGAGCAGTTCTTC,CASSGLAGGKNEQFF
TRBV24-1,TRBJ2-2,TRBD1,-,TGTGCCACCAGTGACCCGACAGGGGCCTTGGGGAACACCGGGGAGCTGTTTTTT,CATSDPTGALGNTGELFF
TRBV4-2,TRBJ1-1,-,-,TGTGCCAGCAGCCAAGACCGCGTGGGGACTGAAGCTTTCTTT,CASSQDRVGTEAFF
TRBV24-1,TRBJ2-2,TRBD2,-,TGTGCCACCAGTGACGGGACTAGCGGCGACACCGGGGAGCTGTTTTTT,CATSDGTSGDTGELFF
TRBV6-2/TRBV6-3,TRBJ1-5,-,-,TGTGCCAGCAGTCGGCAGGGGTATAGCAATCAGCCCCAGCATTTT,CASSRQGYSNQPQHF
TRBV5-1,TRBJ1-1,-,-,TGCGCCAGCAGCTTGGACCGGGGCACTGAAGCTTTCTTT,CASSLDRGTEAFF
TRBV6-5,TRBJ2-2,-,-,TGTGCCAGCCGAGAGCAGGGGCTAGCCGGGGAGCTGTTTTTT,CASREQGLAGELFF
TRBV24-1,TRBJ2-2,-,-,TGTGCCACCAGTGATTTCTTACGGAACACCGGGGAGCTGTTTTTT,CATSDFLRNTGELFF
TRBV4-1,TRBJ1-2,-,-,TGCGCCAGCAGCCCCACAGGGACTAACTATGGCTACACCTTC,CASSPTGTNYGYTF
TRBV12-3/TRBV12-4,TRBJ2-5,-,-,TGTGCCAGCAACTCAGGGGGAGGGGAGACCCAGTACTTC,CASNSGGGETQYF
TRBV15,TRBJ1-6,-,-,TGTGCCACCAGCAGGACCGGGTCCTATAATTCACCCCTCCACTTT,CATSRTGSYNSPLHF
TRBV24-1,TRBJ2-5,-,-,TGTGCCACCAGTGTTGGGGCTGGGGAGACCCAGTACTTC,CATSVGAGETQYF
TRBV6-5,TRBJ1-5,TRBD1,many,TGTGCCAGCAGTTCGACAGGGATACAGCCCCAGCATTTT,CASSSTGIQPQHF
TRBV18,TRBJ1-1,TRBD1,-,TGTGCCAGCTCAGGACGGACAGGGCAATTTGCGGATGAAGCTTTCTTT,CASSGRTGQFADEAFF
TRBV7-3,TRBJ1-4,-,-,TGTGCCAGCAGCTTAAAATCGGGCCTGGGGGAAAAACTGTTTTTT,CASSLKSGLGEKLFF
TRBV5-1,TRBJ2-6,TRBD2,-,TGCGCCAGCAGCCCCCGACCGGGACTAAGCTCTGGGGCCAACGTCCTGACTTTC,CASSPRPGLSSGANVLTF
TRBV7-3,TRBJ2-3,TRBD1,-,TGTGCCAGCAGCTTCGACAGGGGGACAGATACGCAGTATTTT,CASSFDRGTDTQYF
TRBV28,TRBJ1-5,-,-,TGTGCCAGCGTTGGGGCCGACCTGCCCAATCAGCCCCAGCATTTT,CASVGADLPNQPQHF
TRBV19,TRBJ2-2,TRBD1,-,TGTGCCAGTAGTACCGGGACAGGAAACACCGGGGAGCTGTTTTTT,CASSTGTGNTGELFF
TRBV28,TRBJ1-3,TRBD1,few,TGTGCCAGCAGTCCGGACAGGGGGGCTGGAAACACCATATATTTT,CASSPDRGAGNTIYF
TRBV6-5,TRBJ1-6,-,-,TGTGCCAGCAATGGGGAGGGGAATTCACCCCTCCACTTT,CASNGEGNSPLHF
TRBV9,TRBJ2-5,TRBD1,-,TGTGCCAGCAGCCCCTTTCGGGACAGAAAGACCCAGTACTTC,CASSPFRDRKTQYF
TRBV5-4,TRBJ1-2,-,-,TGTGCCAGCAGCTGGGGCCCGGACTCTCCCGTTCCCTACACCTTC,CASSWGPDSPVPYTF
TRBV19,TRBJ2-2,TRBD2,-,TGTGCCAGTAAGGGGGGGCTAGCGGGGAACACCGGGGAGCTGTTTTTT,CASKGGLAGNTGELFF
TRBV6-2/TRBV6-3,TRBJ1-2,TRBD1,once,TGTGCCAGCAGTTACGGGGGACAGGGGGCGCTGAACTATGGCTACACCTTC,CASSYGGQGALNYGYTF
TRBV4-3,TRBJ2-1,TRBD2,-,TGCGCCAGCAGCCAAGAGAAGGCTAGCGGAAACAATGAGCAGTTCTTC,CASSQEKASGNNEQFF
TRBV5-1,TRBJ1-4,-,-,TGCGCCAGCAGCTTGGATACCACCGGTAACGGGGAAAAACTGTTTTTT,CASSLDTTGNGEKLFF
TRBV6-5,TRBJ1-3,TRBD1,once,TGTGCCAGCTCTCGAGGACAGGGGTCTGGAAACACCATATATTTT,CASSRGQGSGNTIYF
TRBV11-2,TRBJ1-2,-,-,TGTGCCAGCAGCTCCACGTGGGGGAACTATGGCTACACCTTC,CASSSTWGNYGYTF
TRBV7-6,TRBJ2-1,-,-,TGTGCCAGCAGCCCCTACAGTGAGCAGTTCTTC,CASSPYSEQFF
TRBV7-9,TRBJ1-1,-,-,TGTGCCAGCAGCACCCCTTACACTGAAGCTTTCTTT,CASSTPYTEAFF
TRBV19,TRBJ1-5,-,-,TGTGCCAGTAGTGGGGGAATCGACAATCAGCCCCAGCATTTT,CASSGGIDNQPQHF
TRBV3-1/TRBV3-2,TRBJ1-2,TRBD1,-,TGTGCCAGCAGCCCACTGGGGGCAGGGGGCTATGGCTACACCTTC,CASSPLGAGGYGYTF
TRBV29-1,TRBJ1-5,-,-,TGCAGCGTGGCAGTGGGGTCGACCGATAGCAATCAGCCCCAGCATTTT,CSVAVGSTDSNQPQHF
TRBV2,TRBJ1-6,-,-,TGTGCCAGCGAGGCCAGCCCGAATTCACCCCTCCACTTT,CASEASPNSPLHF
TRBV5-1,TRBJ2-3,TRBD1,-,TGCGCCAGCAGCTTGGGAGGACAGGGCGGACCAGATACGCAGTATTTT,CASSLGGQGGPDTQYF
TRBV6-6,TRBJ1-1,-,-,TGTGCCAGCAGTCGCAAGGGTATCGGAATTCGTAACACTGAAGCTTTCTTT,CASSRKGIGIRNTEAFF
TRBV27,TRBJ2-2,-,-,TGTGCCAGCAGTTTATTTGCTGGGGGGACCACCGGGGAGCTGTTTTTT,CASSLFAGGTTGELFF
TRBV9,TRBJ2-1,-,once,TGTGCCAGCAGCTTCACCCAGGGCCATCCATACAATGAGCAGTTCTTC,CASSFTQGHPYNEQFF
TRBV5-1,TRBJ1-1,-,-,TGCGCCAGCAGTTCCACCCCCGGGTTTCCCACTGAAGCTTTCTTT,CASSSTPGFPTEAFF
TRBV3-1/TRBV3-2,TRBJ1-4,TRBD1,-,TGTGCCAGCAGCCAATCGACAGGGGGAACTAATGAAAAACTGTTTTTT,CASSQSTGGTNEKLFF
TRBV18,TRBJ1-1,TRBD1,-,TGTGCCAGCTCACCACCGGGACAGGTTCCTTACACTGAAGCTTTCTTT,CASSPPGQVPYTEAFF
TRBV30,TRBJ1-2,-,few,TGTGCCTGGAGGCGGTCCCCTAACTATGGCTACACCTTC,CAWRRSPNYGYTF
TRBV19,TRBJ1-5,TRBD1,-,TGTGCCAGTAGTTCCCCGGGACAGGGCTTCAATCAGCCCCAGCATTTT,CASSSPGQGFNQPQHF
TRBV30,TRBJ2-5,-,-,TGTGCCTGGAGTAAGGGCTACATGGGAGAGACCCAGTACTTC,CAWSKGYMGETQYF
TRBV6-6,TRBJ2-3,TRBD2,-,TGTGCCAGCAGTTTTAGCGGGGGAACAGATACGCAGTATTTT,CASSFSGGTDTQYF
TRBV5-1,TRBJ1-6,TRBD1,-,TGCGCCAGCAGACCGACGCCGGGACAGGGGACCTATAATTCACCCCTCCACTTT,CASRPTPGQGTYNSPLHF
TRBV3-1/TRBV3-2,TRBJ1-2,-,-,TGTGCCAGCAGCCACGCCCAAGGTTGGCGGGGCTACACCTTC,CASSHAQGWRGYTF
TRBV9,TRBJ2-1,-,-,TGTGCCAGCAGCCTTATAGGCAATGAGCAGTTCTTC,CASSLIGNEQFF
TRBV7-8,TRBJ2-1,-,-,TGTGCCAGCAGCAACAATGAGCAGTTCTTC,CASSNNEQFF
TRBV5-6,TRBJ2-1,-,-,TGTGCCAGCAGCTTGAAGGCGGGGAGATCCTACAATGAGCAGTTCTTC,CASSLKAGRSYNEQFF
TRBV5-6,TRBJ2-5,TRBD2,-,TGTGCCAGCAGCTTGAGGGTGGACTGGCGGGGGAGGGAGACCCAGTACTTC,CASSLRVDWRGRETQYF
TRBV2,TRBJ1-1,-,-,TGTGCCAGCACCGAGTCGGGGGAGACTGAAGCTTTCTTT,CASTESGETEAFF